The T cell receptor beta chain described here comes from a study of shared clonotypes between healthy human individuals. Study-level results: Specimens sampled were limited to blood, with tissue repertoires likely differing.

For every subset, genomic DNA was evenly distributed across several immunoSEQ plates. Unsorted PBMC contributed approximately 0.3 ug DNA, 30,000 or so T cell genomes, to each replicate PCR. The method was immunoSEQ multiplex PCR; TCRdb's version includes in-frame clones alone and lacks a portion of them. This table holds about half a million clones, around 77% found once. There are many counts of this clone. Its antigen is not identified. Germline V gene data show CDR1 as SNHLY and CDR2 as FYNNEI. The CDR3 contains 13 residues. The V end lost 8 bases, the J end lost 2 bases, and 11 bases lay between the germline ends.

The V gene is TRBV2, the J gene TRBJ2-3, with no clear D. The sample comprised PBMCs. This sequence originates from a woman aged 40 to 49 in good health. Some clones in this sample may be carry-over from other donors' samples. CDR3 sequence reads: CASGDRNTDTQYF. CDR3 bases: TGTGCCAGCGGAGACCGAAACACAGATACGCAGTATTTT.